In its sample, the clone carrying this TCR beta chain was seen once. The sample is drawn from a study of blood T cell repertoires in COVID-19. CDR3 length: 16 residues. Between the trimmed V and J ends, which lost 1 base and 2 bases, there was a span of 13 bases. Germline V gene data show CDR1 as SGHNT and CDR2 as YYREEE (reference sequence). Recovered status applied to Cohort 3 donors who had two consecutive negative PCRs. It also applied to those with clearance or with symptom resolution. In the original workflow: The authors estimated nucleated cell counts from reference gene primer amplification. The method was immunoSEQ multiplex PCR; TCRdb's version includes in-frame clones alone and lacks a portion of them. That table supplies the V and J calls and clone size; D and trimming were determined from the DNA. Of hundreds of thousands of clones listed, 75% to 90% are singletons.

The chain combines TRBV5-4 with TRBJ2-4; TRBD2 is a possible D gene (6 bases). The receptor's source is a woman aged 18-29 years who had recovered from COVID-19. Sequenced: PBMCs or T cells enriched from blood (not recorded which). CDR3 loop: CASSLYVRDSKNIQYF. DNA of the CDR3: TGTGCCAGCAGCTTGTACGTTCGGGACTCCAAAAACATTCAGTACTTC.